Listed here are 4 T cell receptor beta chains from one sample, sequenced in a study of cytomegalovirus exposure and HLA in healthy donors. The assay was immunoSEQ multiplex PCR, and TCRdb's table has in-frame clones only and misses some. The sample consists of 70,000 to 80,000 clones, approximately 94% of them appearing once. Sequenced input: PBMCs. Every receptor here comes from a woman between 18 and 29 years old in good health and CMV-seropositive.

The rearrangement links TRBV6-5 to TRBJ1-1; D gene uncertain. V gave up 6 bases and J gave up 0 bases, with 5 bases separating them. The CDR3 loop spans 12 amino acids. Germline CDR1 is MNHEY and CDR2 is SVGAGI. The CDR3 region is CASRTMNTEAFF. CDR3 DNA sequence: TGTGCCAGCAGAACAATGAACACTGAAGCTTTCTTT.

Details on this clone: The sample contains more than one DNA sequence encoding this CDR3. This chain links TRBV30 with TRBJ2-5; 7 bases match TRBD2. Germline CDR1 reads GTSNPN; CDR2 reads SVGIG (reference sequence). This CDR3 is 13 amino acids long. The J segment lost 5 bases and the V segment lost 0 bases, leaving 3 bases of the junction unmatched. CDR3 region: CAWSVRGGETQYF. The CDR3 DNA is TGTGCCTGGAGTGTACGGGGAGGGGAGACCCAGTACTTC.

This clone appeared a single time. The chain is built from TRBV2 and TRBJ1-1; no clear D. Germline V gene lookup returns CDR1 SNHLY and CDR2 FYNNEI. V was shortened by 6 bases and J by 3 bases, with 14 bases between the two germline ends. CDR3 length equals 14 residues. In DNA form, the CDR3 reads TGTGCCAGCAGACTGTACAGCTCCGACACTGAAGCTTTCTTT. It translates to CASRLYSSDTEAFF.

This clone was detected once. The J gene is TRBJ1-5, the V gene TRBV6-6; the match to TRBD1 covers 8 bases. V trimming: 6 bases; J trimming: 3 bases; junction bases outside the gene matches: 7. The CDR3 spans 15 residues. Germline V gene lookup returns CDR1 MNHNY and CDR2 SVGAGI (reference sequence). CDR3 protein: CASSIDRGNNQPQHF. The CDR3 bases are TGTGCCAGCAGCATAGACAGGGGAAACAATCAGCCCCAGCATTTT.